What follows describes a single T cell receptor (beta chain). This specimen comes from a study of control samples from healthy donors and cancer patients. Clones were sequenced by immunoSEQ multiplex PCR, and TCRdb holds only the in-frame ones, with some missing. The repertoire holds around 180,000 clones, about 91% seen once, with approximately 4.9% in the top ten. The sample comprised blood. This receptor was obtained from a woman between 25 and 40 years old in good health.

CDR3 in DNA: TGTGCCAGCAGCCAAGATCCGGGTAGCGGTGAGACCCAGTACTTC. Protein: CASSQDPGSGETQYF. This chain links TRBV3-1 (or the pseudogene TRBV3-2) with TRBJ2-5; TRBD2 is a possible D gene (6 bases). The CDR3 contains 15 residues. Per germline, CDR1 LGHDT and CDR2 YNNKEL (reference sequence). V was cut by 0 bases and J by 5 bases, with 13 bases left in between.